The next 23 T cell receptor beta chains were all read from a single sample in a study of tumor-infiltrating lymphocytes in localized non-small cell lung cancer. Some clones are missing from TCRdb's copy, which holds only in-frame ones; the method was immunoSEQ multiplex PCR. The table has 5,500 to 8,000 clones, more than 70% seen once. Sequenced material: lung tumor tissue. These receptor sequences come from a human donor with non-small cell lung cancer.

The V gene is TRBV2, the J gene TRBJ2-1, with D tentatively TRBD2 (7 bases). The CDR3 length is 12 residues. V was trimmed by 4 bases and J by 16 bases, leaving 17 bases between them. Germline CDR1 is SNHLY and CDR2 is FYNNEI. This CDR3 is CASSVEGGARFF. Here the CDR3 DNA reads TGTGCCAGCAGTGTAGAAGGGGGGGCCCGTTTCTTC.

Turning to this clone: Distinct nucleotide sequences in the sample also encode this CDR3. The chain joins TRBV11-1 to TRBJ2-7; 9 bases map to TRBD1. The ends lost 5 bases at V and 2 bases at J; junction bases unmatched: 10. From germline, CDR1 is SGHAT and CDR2 FQDESV (reference sequence). The CDR3 extends over 16 amino acids. Here the CDR3 DNA reads TGTGCCAGCAGCACGGGGACAGGGAGGATTACCTACGAGCAGTACTTC. It yields the protein CASSTGTGRITYEQYF.

The chain couples TRBV4-3 to TRBJ2-4; 7 positions agree with TRBD2. Germline CDR1 reads LGHNA; CDR2 reads YSLEER. V lost 0 bases to trimming and J lost 0 bases; unmatched junction nucleotides: 5. There are 17 residues in the CDR3. The CDR3 nucleotides are TGCGCCAGCAGCCAAGATGTTGCGGGGGAAGCCAAAAACATTCAGTACTTC. As protein: CASSQDVAGEAKNIQYF.

V usage is TRBV19 and J usage is TRBJ2-2, with 8 bases that match TRBD2. CDR3 length equals 14 residues. CDR1 is LNHDA, CDR2 SQIVND, per germline (reference sequence). V dropped 6 bases and J dropped 5; count of bases not matched to a gene: 5. The CDR3 protein is CASSKLAVTGELFF. The CDR3 region has the DNA TGTGCCAGTAGCAAACTAGCGGTAACCGGGGAGCTGTTTTTT.

There are a few counts of this clone. V gene TRBV7-9 combines with J gene TRBJ1-5; TRBD1 might be the D (6 bases). The CDR3 totals 15 residues. Germline CDR1 reads SEHNR; CDR2 reads FQNEAQ (reference sequence). V was shortened by 4 bases and J by 0 bases, with 10 bases between the two germline ends. CDR3 in amino acids: CASSYGQNSNQPQHF. The CDR3 nucleotides read TGTGCCAGCAGCTACGGACAGAATAGCAATCAGCCCCAGCATTTT.

The CDR3 bases are TGTGCCAGCTCACCAGCACGGACTAATAATTCACCCCTCCACTTT. This sequence encodes CASSPARTNNSPLHF. The J gene is TRBJ1-6, the V gene TRBV18, with D unresolved. CDR3 length: 15 residues. The ends were cut back, 2 bases at V and 5 bases at J, with 10 bases in the middle. The germline V gene encodes CDR1 KGHSH and CDR2 LQKENI.

This clone was counted a single time. V is TRBV5-6 and J is TRBJ2-5; D call uncertain. The CDR3 runs to 16 residues. Germline assignment: CDR1 SGHDT and CDR2 YYEEEE. V was trimmed by 0 bases and J by 1 base, leaving 13 bases between them. The CDR3 protein is CASSLGLTAVQETQYF. The CDR3 region has the DNA TGTGCCAGCAGCTTGGGCTTAACAGCTGTCCAAGAGACCCAGTACTTC. Full variable domain (rest looked up from reference TRBV5-6 and TRBJ2-5): DAGVTQSPTHLIKTRGQQVTLRCSPKSGHDTVSWYQQALGQGPQFIFQYYEEEERQRGNFPDRFSGHQFPNYSSELNVNALLLGDSALYLCASSLGLTAVQETQYFGPGTRLLVL.

The CDR3 sequence: CSVDSGTGGKKLFF. CDR3 DNA sequence: TGCAGCGTTGACTCCGGGACAGGGGGGAAAAAACTGTTTTTT. The rearrangement links TRBV29-1 to TRBJ1-4; 11 bases map to TRBD1. The CDR3 is 14 residues long. Germline values: CDR1 SQVTM, CDR2 ANQGSEA. J gave up 9 bases and V 3 bases, and 6 bases lay outside the gene matches.

The rearrangement links TRBV6-1 to TRBJ2-2; 10 nucleotides agree with TRBD2. This CDR3 is 13 amino acids long. Germline CDR1 MNHNS, CDR2 SASEGT. The J segment lost 9 bases and the V segment lost 5 bases, leaving 3 bases of the junction unmatched. The CDR3 sequence is CASSLGLARELFF. CDR3 DNA sequence: TGTGCCAGCAGTTTGGGACTAGCGAGGGAGCTGTTTTTT.

The rearrangement links TRBV7-2 to TRBJ2-3, with D perhaps TRBD1 (6 bases). The ends were cut back, 5 bases at V and 0 bases at J, with 9 bases in the middle. The CDR3 has 14 residues. Germline V gene lookup returns CDR1 SGHTA and CDR2 FQGNSA. The CDR3 DNA follows: TGTGCCAGCAGCATCGGACAGAGCACAGATACGCAGTATTTT. Translation: CASSIGQSTDTQYF.

The V gene is TRBV19, the J gene TRBJ2-1; 7 positions agree with TRBD1. In germline, CDR1 is LNHDA, CDR2 SQIVND (reference sequence). V was clipped by 4 bases and J by 8 bases; unmatched bases: 14. CDR3 size: 16 residues. The CDR3 DNA reads TGTGCCAGTAGTACCCATCGACAGGGCATTATCGATGAGCAGTTCTTC. This translates into CASSTHRQGIIDEQFF.

The chain couples TRBV10-3 to TRBJ1-1; no firm D call. Looked up from germline, CDR1 is ENHRY and CDR2 is SYGVKD. This CDR3 region has 16 residues. Deletions cut 4 bases from V and 1 base from J, with 16 bases between. The CDR3 DNA sequence: TGTGCCATCAGTGGCGGCGATGGACTTAGGAACACTGAAGCTTTCTTT. Its translation: CAISGGDGLRNTEAFF.

CDR3 protein: CASSLERGGDTEAFF. The CDR3 coding sequence is TGTGCCAGCAGCTTGGAAAGGGGTGGGGACACTGAAGCTTTCTTT. The rearrangement links TRBV5-6 to TRBJ1-1; possible D gene TRBD1, 5 bases. The CDR3 sequence is 15 residues long. Per germline, CDR1 SGHDT and CDR2 YYEEEE. V was clipped by 0 bases and J by 3 bases, with 12 bases between them.

This chain links TRBV7-8 with TRBJ2-7; TRBD1 is a possible D gene (5 bases). The germline V gene has CDR1 SGHVS and CDR2 FQNEAQ. The V end was cut by 2 bases, the J end by 1 base, with 21 bases between. This CDR3 comprises 18 residues. In DNA form, the CDR3 reads TGTGCCAGCAGCTTAACCACCCTCGGCACAGGTCGGTCCTACGAGCAGTACTTC. It specifies CASSLTTLGTGRSYEQYF.

This clone was counted a single time. The gene calls are TRBV6-5 and TRBJ1-6, with D perhaps matching TRBD1 (5 bases). Germline loops: CDR1 MNHEY, CDR2 SVGAGI. V shed 7 bases and J shed 7 bases, with 14 bases lying between them. The length of the CDR3 is 14 residues. CDR3 in DNA: TGTGCCAGCACGCGGGGACTGGACAATTCACCCCTCCACTTT. Amino acids: CASTRGLDNSPLHF.

The chain combines TRBV7-9 with TRBJ1-4; D is unresolved. V dropped 2 bases and J dropped 8 bases, with 9 bases sitting between them. The CDR3 is made up of 13 amino acids. CDR1 and CDR2 (germline): SEHNR, FQNEAQ (reference sequence). CDR3 coding DNA: TGTGCCAGCAGCTTAAGGCGAGAAGAAAAACTGTTTTTT. Its translation: CASSLRREEKLFF.

The chain couples TRBV4-2 to TRBJ2-3; D is unclear. CDR3 size: 12 residues. Germline V lookup: CDR1 LGHNA, CDR2 YNFKEQ. V was trimmed by 1 base and J by 6 bases, leaving 5 bases between them. The chain's CDR3 is CASSQGVDTQYF. CDR3 DNA: TGTGCCAGCAGCCAAGGGGTGGATACGCAGTATTTT.

V is TRBV6-6 and J is TRBJ1-6; D not certain. Germline values: CDR1 MNHNY, CDR2 SVGAGI (reference sequence). Deletions cut 6 bases from V and 9 bases from J, with 12 bases between. The CDR3 is made up of 13 amino acids. The CDR3 here is CASSQPPGSPLHF. CDR3 DNA: TGTGCCAGCAGCCAACCACCTGGTTCACCCCTCCACTTT.

This clone was seen only a few times. The CDR3 reads CASIAGQGTYNEQFF. The CDR3 bases are TGCGCCAGCATTGCCGGGCAGGGGACCTACAATGAGCAGTTCTTC. The rearrangement uses TRBV5-1 and TRBJ2-1; possibly TRBD1 for D (6 bases). The V end was cut by 6 bases, the J end by 2 bases, with 15 bases between. Germline V lookup: CDR1 SGHRS, CDR2 YFSETQ. The CDR3 has 15 amino acids.

A few counts support this clone. The chain couples TRBV11-2 to TRBJ1-1; D is perhaps TRBD1 (5 bases). Per germline, CDR1 SGHAT and CDR2 FQNNGV. The CDR3 has 17 amino acids. With 5 bases removed from V and 1 base from J, the gap between germline ends came to 20 bases. This CDR3 reads CASSRGGRVGSNTEAFF. The CDR3 bases are TGTGCCAGCAGCCGCGGGGGTCGGGTCGGATCGAACACTGAAGCTTTCTTT.

The chain employs TRBV7-6 and TRBJ1-6; weak D call: TRBD1 (6 bases). V shed 6 bases and J shed 7 bases, with 13 bases lying between them. The germline V gene has CDR1 SGHVS and CDR2 FNYEAQ. This CDR3 contains 14 residues. The CDR3 bases are TGTGCCAGCAGATCGGGACAACTGAATTCACCCCTCCACTTT. Protein product: CASRSGQLNSPLHF.

The chain joins TRBV21-1 to TRBJ2-7; TRBD2, as called in the table, went unchecked against the DNA. TRBV21-1 is classified as a pseudogene. The CDR3 is 16 residues long. CDR3 DNA: TGTGCCAGCAGCAAAGGCCGGGGTATAGTCTCCTACGAGCAGTACTTC. It encodes CASSKGRGIVSYEQYF.

By sample fraction, this clone is hyperexpanded (1% or more). The chain combines TRBV27 with TRBJ2-3, with D unresolved. CDR1 is MNHEY and CDR2 is SMNVEV in the germline V gene (reference sequence). This CDR3 region has 12 residues. The ends were cut back, 6 bases at V and 4 bases at J, with 8 bases in the middle. CDR3 in amino acids: CASSHSADTQYF. CDR3 nucleotide sequence: TGTGCCAGCAGCCACTCGGCAGATACGCAGTATTTT.